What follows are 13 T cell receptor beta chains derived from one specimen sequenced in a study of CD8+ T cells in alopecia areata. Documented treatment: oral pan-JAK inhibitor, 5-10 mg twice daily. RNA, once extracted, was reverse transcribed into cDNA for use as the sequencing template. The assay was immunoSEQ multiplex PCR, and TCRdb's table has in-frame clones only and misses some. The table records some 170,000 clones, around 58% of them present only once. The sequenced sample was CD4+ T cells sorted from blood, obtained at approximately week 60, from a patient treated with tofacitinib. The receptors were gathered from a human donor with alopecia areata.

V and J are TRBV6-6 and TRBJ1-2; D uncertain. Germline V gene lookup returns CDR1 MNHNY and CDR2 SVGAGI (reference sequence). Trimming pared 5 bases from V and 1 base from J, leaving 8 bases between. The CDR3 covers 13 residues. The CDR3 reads CASSPGVNYGYTF. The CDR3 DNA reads TGTGCCAGCAGTCCCGGGGTTAACTATGGCTACACCTTC.

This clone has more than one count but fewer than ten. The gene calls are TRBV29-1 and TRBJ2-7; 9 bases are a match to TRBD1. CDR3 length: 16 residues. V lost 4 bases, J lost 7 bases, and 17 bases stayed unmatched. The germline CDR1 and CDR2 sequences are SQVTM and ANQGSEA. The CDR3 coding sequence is TGCAGCGTTGCCCGAGGCACAGGGGGCCCCACGGGGGAGCAGTACTTC. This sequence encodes CSVARGTGGPTGEQYF.

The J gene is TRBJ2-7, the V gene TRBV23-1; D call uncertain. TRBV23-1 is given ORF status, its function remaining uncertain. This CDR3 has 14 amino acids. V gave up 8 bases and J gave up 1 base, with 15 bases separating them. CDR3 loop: CASERSYESYEQYF. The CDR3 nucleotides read TGCGCCAGCGAACGAAGCTATGAATCCTACGAGCAGTACTTC.

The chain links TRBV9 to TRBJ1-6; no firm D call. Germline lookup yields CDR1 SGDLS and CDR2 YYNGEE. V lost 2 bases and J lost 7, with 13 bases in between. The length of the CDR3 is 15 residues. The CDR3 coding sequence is TGTGCCAGCAGCGTTCGAGGGAGAGGAAATTCACCCCTCCACTTT. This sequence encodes CASSVRGRGNSPLHF.

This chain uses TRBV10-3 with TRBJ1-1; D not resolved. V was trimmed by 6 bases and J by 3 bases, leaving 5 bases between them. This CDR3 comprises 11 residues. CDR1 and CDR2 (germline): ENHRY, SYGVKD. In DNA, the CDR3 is TGTGCCATCAGGAAAGACACTGAAGCTTTCTTT. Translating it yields CAIRKDTEAFF.

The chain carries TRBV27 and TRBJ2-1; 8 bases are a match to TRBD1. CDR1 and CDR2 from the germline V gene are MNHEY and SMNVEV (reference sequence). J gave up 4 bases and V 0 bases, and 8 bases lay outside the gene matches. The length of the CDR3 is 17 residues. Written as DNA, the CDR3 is TGTGCCAGCAGTTTATCGGGTTTACGGACAGGGTACAATGAGCAGTTCTTC. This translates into CASSLSGLRTGYNEQFF.

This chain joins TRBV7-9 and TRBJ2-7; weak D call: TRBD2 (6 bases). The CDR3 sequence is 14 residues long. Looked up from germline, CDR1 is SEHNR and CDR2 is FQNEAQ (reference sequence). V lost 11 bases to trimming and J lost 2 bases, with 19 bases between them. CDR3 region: CALGSTGYPYEQYF. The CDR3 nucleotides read TGTGCCCTCGGGAGTACGGGGTACCCCTACGAGCAGTACTTC.

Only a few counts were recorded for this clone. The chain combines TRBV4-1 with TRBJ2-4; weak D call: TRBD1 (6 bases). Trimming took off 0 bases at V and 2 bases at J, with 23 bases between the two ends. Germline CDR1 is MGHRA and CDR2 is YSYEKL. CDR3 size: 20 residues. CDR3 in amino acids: CASSQDKGVRDVGPKNIQYF. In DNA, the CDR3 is TGCGCCAGCAGCCAAGATAAGGGGGTCCGGGACGTGGGGCCCAAAAACATTCAGTACTTC.

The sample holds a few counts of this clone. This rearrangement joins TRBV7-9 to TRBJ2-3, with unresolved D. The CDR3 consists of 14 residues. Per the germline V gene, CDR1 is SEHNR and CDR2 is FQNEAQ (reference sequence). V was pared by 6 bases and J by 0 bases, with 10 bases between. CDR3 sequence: CASSSTSSTDTQYF. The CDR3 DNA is TGTGCCAGCAGTTCAACAAGTAGCACAGATACGCAGTATTTT.

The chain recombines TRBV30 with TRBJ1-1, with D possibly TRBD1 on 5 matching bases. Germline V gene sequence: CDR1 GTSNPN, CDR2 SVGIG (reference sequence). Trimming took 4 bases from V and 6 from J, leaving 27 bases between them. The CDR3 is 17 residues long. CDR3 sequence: CAWTQRYGQGVLAEAFF. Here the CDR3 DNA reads TGTGCCTGGACCCAACGCTATGGGCAGGGAGTATTAGCTGAAGCTTTCTTT.

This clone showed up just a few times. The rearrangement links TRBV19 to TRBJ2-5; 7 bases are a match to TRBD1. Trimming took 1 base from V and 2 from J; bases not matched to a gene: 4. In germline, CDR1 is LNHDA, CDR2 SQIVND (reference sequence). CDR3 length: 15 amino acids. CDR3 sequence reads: CASSIGGQRQETQYF. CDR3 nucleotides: TGTGCCAGTAGTATAGGGGGACAGAGACAAGAGACCCAGTACTTC. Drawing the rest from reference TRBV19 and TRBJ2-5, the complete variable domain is DGGITQSPKYLFRKEGQNVTLSCEQNLNHDAMYWYRQDPGQGLRLIYYSQIVNDFQKGDIAEGYSVSREKKESFPLTVTSAQKNPTAFYLCASSIGGQRQETQYFGPGTRLLVL.

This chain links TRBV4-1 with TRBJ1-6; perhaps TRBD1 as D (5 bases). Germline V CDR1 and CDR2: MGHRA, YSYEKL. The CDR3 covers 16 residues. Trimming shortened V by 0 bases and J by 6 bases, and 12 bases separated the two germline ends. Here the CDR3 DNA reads TGCGCCAGCAGCCAAGAACCTCAGGGAGTTAATTCACCCCTCCACTTT. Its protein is CASSQEPQGVNSPLHF.

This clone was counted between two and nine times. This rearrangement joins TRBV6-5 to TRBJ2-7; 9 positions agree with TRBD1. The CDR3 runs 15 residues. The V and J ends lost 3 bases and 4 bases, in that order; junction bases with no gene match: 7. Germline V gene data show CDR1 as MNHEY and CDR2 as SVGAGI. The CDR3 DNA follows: TGTGCCAGCAGTTATATACAGGGGGCTGCTTACGAGCAGTACTTC. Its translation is CASSYIQGAAYEQYF.